This T cell receptor beta chain was obtained from a study of T cell repertoires in cytomegalovirus infection. CDR1 is MNHEY, CDR2 SMNVEV, per germline (reference sequence). The CDR3 length is 16 residues. TCRdb ran MiXCR on the reads and lists one entry per CDR3 protein. Of around 770,000 distinct CDR3 sequences in the sample, almost 30% were seen once. As for this clonotype: Antigen specificity is unknown. At one boundary the junction diverges from the germline segment, which might be a read error.

The TCR sequence derives from a human donor in good health (CMV status not recorded). Some clones in this sample may be carry-over from other donors' samples. The sequencing here drew on cultured CD8+ T cells from PBMCs, taken from culture after CMV antigen stimulation. The chain couples TRBV27 to TRBJ2-3; 8 bases line up with TRBD1. The CDR3: CASTLLGQEGEDTQYF. The CDR3 nucleotides read TGTGCCAGCACTTTACTGGGACAGGAAGGCGAAGATACGCAGTATTTT.